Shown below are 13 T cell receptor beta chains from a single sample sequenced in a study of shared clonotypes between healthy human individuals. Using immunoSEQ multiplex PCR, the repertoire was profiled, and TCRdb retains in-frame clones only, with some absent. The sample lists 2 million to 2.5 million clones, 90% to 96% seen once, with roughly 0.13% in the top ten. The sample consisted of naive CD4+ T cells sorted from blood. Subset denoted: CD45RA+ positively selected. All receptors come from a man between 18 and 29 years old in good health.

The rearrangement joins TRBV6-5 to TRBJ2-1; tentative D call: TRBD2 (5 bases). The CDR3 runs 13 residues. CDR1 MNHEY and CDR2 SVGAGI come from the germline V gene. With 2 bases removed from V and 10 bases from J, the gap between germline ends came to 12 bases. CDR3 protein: CASSYPAGGEQFF. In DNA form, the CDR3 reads TGTGCCAGCAGTTACCCCGCGGGCGGCGAGCAGTTCTTC.

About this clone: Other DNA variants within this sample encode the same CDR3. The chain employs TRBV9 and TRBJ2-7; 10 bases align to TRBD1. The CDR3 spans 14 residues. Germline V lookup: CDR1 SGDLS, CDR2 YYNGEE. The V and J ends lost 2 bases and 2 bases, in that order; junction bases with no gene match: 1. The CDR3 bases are TGTGCCAGCAGCGTCGGACAGGGGGCCTACGAGCAGTACTTC. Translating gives CASSVGQGAYEQYF.

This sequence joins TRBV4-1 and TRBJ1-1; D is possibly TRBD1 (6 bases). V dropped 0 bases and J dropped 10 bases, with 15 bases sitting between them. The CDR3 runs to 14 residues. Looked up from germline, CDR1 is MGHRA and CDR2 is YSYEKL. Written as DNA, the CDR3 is TGCGCCAGCAGCCAAGACTTATCAGGGGCGCGAGCTTTCTTT. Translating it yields CASSQDLSGARAFF.

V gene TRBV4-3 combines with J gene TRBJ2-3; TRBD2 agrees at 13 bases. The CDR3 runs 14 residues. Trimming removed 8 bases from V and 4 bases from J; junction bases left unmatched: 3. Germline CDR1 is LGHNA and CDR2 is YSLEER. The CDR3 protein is CASGLAGVSDTQYF. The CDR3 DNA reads TGCGCCAGCGGACTAGCGGGAGTGTCAGATACGCAGTATTTT.

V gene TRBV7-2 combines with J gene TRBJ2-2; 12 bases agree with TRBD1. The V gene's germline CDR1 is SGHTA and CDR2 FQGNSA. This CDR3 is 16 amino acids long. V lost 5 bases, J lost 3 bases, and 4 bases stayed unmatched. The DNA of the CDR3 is TGTGCCAGCAGCGGGACAGGGGGCGCAGACACCGGGGAGCTGTTTTTT. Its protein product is CASSGTGGADTGELFF. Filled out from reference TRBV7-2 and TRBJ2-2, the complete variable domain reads GAGVSQSPSNKVTEKGKDVELRCDPISGHTALYWYRQSLGQGLEFLIYFQGNSAPDKSGLPSDRFSAERTGGSVSTLTIQRTQQEDSAVYLCASSGTGGADTGELFFGEGSRLTVL.

The CDR3 loop is CASSPWDISYNEQFF. The CDR3 DNA sequence: TGTGCCAGCAGCCCCTGGGACATTTCCTACAATGAGCAGTTCTTC. The chain employs TRBV9 and TRBJ2-1, with a weak D call TRBD1 (6 bases). CDR1 is SGDLS and CDR2 is YYNGEE in the germline V gene. This CDR3 has 15 residues. V lost 4 bases and J lost 1, with 12 bases in between.

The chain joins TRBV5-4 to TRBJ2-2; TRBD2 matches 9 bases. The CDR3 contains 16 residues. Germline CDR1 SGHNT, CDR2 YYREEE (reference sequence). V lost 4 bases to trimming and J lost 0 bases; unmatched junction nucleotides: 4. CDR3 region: CASSAERGANTGELFF. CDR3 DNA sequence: TGTGCCAGCAGCGCGGAGCGGGGGGCGAACACCGGGGAGCTGTTTTTT.

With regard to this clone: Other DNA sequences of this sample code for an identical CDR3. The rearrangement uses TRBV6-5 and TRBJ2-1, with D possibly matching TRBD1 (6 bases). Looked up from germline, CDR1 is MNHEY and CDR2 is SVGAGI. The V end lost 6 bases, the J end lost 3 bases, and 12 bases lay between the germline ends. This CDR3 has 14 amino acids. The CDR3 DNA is TGTGCCAGCAGCAGGGGTCGATTCTACAATGAGCAGTTCTTC. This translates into CASSRGRFYNEQFF.

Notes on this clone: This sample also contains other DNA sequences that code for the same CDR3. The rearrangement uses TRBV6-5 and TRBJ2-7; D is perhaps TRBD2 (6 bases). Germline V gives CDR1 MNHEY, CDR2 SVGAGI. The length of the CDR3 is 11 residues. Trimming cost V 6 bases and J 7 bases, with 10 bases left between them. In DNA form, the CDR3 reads TGTGCCAGCAGAACAGGAGGGGAGCAGTACTTC. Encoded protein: CASRTGGEQYF.

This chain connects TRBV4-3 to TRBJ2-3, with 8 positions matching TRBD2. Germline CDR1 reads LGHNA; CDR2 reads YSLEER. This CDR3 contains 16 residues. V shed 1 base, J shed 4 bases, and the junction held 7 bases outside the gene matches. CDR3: CASSQGPAGAPDTQYF. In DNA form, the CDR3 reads TGCGCCAGCAGCCAAGGGCCAGCGGGAGCCCCAGATACGCAGTATTTT.

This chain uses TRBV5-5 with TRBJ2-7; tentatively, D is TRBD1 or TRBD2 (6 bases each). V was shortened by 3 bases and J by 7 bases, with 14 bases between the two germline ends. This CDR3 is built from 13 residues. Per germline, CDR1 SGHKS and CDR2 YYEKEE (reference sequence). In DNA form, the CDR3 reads TGTGCCAGCAGCTGGGGGGAACAGGGAGAGCAGTACTTC. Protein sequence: CASSWGEQGEQYF.

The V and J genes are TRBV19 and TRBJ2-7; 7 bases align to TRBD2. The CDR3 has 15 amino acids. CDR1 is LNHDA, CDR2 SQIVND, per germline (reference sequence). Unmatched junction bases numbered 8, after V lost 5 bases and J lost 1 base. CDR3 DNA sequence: TGTGCCAGTAGTCCCCAAAACGGGGGGTCCTACGAGCAGTACTTC. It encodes CASSPQNGGSYEQYF.

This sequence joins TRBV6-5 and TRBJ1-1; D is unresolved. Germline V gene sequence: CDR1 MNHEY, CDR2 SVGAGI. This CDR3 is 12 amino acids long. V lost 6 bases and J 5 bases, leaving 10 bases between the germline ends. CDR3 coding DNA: TGTGCCAGCAGGAACGGGGAAACTGAAGCTTTCTTT. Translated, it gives CASRNGETEAFF.